This T cell receptor (beta chain) was found in a study of regulatory T cells in long-lasting Graves disease. Study background: The study counted Graves' disease as persistent given over 5 years of antithyroid drugs and positive TSH receptor antibodies.

This clonotype was seen at least ten times. Its antigen is unknown. Time point specified: persistent/refractory GD, antithyroid drugs over 5 years with positive TRAb. PBMC RNA served as the TCR library source. To make TCR beta libraries, researchers used iRepertoire HTBI primers and Arm-PCR of CDR3 regions. MiXCR was run by TCRdb on the multiplex PCR reads, yielding one entry per CDR3 protein. There are about 660,000 distinct CDR3 sequences in the sample; about 30% occur only once, and roughly 41% lies in the top ten. General study points: It was possible that the small sample size reduced accuracy. Persistent Graves' patients showed reduced TCR diversity versus newly diagnosed patients. With persistent disease, TRBV28, TRBJ1-2 and TRBJ2-5 were the favored segments.

Germline CDR1 is DFQATT and CDR2 is SNEGSKA (reference sequence). The V and J ends lost 4 bases and 4 bases respectively, with 7 bases between them. This CDR3 has 11 residues. This clonotype was sampled from a female donor with Graves disease. The source material was peripheral blood mononuclear cells (PBMCs), sampled when the disease was refractory, from a patient treated with antithyroid drugs. The V call is TRBV20-1, the J call TRBJ2-5, with unresolved D. The CDR3 region has the DNA TGCAGTGCTATCATTTCAGAGACCCAGTACTTC. Protein product: CSAIISETQYF.